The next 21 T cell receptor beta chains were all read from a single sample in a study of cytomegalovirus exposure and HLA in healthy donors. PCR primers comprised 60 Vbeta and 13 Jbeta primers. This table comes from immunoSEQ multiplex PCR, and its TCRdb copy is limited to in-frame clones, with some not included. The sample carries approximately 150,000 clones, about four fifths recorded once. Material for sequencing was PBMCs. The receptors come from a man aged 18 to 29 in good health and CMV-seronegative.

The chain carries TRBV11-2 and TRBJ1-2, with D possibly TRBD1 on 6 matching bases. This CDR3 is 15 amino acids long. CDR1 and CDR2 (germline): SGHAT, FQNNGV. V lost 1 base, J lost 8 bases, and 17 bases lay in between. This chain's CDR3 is CASSLGLTGGDGYTF. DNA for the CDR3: TGTGCCAGCAGCTTAGGCTTGACTGGGGGCGACGGCTACACCTTC.

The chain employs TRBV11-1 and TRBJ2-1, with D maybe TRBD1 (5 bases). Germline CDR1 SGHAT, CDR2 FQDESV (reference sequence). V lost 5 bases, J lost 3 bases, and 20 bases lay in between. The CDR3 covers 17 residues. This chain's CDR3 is CASSTQDRLIYYNEQFF. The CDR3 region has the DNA TGTGCCAGCAGCACCCAAGACAGACTCATATACTACAATGAGCAGTTCTTC.

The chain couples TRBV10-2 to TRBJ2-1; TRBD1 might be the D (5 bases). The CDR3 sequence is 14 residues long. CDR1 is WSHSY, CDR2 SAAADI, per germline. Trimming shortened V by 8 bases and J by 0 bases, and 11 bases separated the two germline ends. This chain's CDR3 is CASSTQVSYNEQFF. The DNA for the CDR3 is TGCGCCAGCTCGACACAGGTCTCCTACAATGAGCAGTTCTTC.

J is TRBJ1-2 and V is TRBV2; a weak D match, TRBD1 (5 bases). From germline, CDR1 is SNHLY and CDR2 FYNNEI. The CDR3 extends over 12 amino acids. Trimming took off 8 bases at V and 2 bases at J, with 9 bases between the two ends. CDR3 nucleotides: TGTGCCAGCCGAAGACAGAACTATGGCTACACCTTC. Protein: CASRRQNYGYTF. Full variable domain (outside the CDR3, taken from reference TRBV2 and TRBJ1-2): EPEVTQTPSHQVTQMGQEVILRCVPISNHLYFYWYRQILGQKVEFLVSFYNNEISEKSEIFDDQFSVERPDGSNFTLKIRSTKLEDSAMYFCASRRQNYGYTFGSGTRLTVV.

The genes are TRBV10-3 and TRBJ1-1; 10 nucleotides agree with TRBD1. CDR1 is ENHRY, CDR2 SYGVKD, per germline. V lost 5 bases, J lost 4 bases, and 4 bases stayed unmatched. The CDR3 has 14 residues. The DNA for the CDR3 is TGTGCCATCAGTACGGGACAGGGGTTCACTGAAGCTTTCTTT. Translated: CAISTGQGFTEAFF.

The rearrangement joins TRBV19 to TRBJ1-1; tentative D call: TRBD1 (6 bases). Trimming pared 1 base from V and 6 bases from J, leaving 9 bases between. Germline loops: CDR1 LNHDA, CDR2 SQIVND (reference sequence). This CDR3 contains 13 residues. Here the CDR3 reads CASSIVTGSEAFF. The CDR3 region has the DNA TGTGCCAGTAGTATAGTTACAGGGTCTGAAGCTTTCTTT. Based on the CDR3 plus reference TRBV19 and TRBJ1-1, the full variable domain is DGGITQSPKYLFRKEGQNVTLSCEQNLNHDAMYWYRQDPGQGLRLIYYSQIVNDFQKGDIAEGYSVSREKKESFPLTVTSAQKNPTAFYLCASSIVTGSEAFFGQGTRLTVV.

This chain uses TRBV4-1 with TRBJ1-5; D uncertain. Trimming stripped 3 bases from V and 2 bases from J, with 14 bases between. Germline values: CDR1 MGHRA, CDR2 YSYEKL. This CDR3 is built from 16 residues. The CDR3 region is CASSHLTPTGNQPQHF. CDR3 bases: TGCGCCAGCAGCCACTTGACACCAACGGGCAATCAGCCCCAGCATTTT.

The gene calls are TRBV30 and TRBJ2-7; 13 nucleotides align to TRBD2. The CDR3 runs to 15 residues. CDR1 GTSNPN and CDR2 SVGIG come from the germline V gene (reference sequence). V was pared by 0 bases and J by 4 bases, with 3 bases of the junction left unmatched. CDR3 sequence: CAWSVLLAGGYEQYF. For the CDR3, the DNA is TGTGCCTGGAGTGTCCTACTAGCGGGAGGGTACGAGCAGTACTTC.

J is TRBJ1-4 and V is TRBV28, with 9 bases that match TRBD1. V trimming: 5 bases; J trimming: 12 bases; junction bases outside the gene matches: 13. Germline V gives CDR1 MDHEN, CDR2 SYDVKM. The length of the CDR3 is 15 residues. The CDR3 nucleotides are TGTGCCAGCAGTCACGGGACAGGGAGGCTATGGGAACTGTTTTTT. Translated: CASSHGTGRLWELFF.

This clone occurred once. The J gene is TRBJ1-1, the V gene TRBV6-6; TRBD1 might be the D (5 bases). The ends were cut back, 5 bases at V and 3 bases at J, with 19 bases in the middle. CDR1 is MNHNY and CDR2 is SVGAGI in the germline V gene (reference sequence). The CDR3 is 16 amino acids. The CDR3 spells CASSHTASGGHTEAFF. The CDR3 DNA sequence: TGTGCCAGCAGTCACACGGCTTCCGGGGGTCACACTGAAGCTTTCTTT.

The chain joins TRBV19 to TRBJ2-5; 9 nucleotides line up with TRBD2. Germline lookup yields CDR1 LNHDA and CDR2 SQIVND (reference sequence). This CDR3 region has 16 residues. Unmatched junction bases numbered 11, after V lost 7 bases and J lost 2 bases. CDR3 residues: CASKGIASGIQETQYF. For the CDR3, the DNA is TGTGCCAGTAAGGGTATCGCTAGCGGGATACAAGAGACCCAGTACTTC.

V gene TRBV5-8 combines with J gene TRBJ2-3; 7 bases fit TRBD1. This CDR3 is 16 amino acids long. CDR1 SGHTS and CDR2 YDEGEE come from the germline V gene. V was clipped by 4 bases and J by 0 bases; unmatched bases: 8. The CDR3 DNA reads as TGTGCCAGCAGCCCTGGACAGGCCACTAGCACAGATACGCAGTATTTT. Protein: CASSPGQATSTDTQYF. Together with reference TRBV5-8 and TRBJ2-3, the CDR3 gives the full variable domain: EAGVTQSPTHLIKTRGQQATLRCSPISGHTSVYWYQQALGLGLQFLLWYDEGEERNRGNFPPRFSGRQFPNYSSELNVNALELEDSALYLCASSPGQATSTDTQYFGPGTRLTVL.

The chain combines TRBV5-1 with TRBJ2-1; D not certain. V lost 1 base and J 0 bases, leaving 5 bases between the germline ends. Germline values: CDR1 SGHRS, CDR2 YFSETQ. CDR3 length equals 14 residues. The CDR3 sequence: CASSLPDSYNEQFF. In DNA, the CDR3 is TGCGCCAGCAGCTTGCCAGACTCCTACAATGAGCAGTTCTTC.

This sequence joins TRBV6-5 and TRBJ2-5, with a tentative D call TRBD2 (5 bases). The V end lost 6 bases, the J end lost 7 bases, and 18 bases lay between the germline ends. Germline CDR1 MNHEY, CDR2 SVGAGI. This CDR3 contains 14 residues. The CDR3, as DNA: TGTGCCAGCAGATCAAAAGTGGGGAGACTGACCCAGTACTTC. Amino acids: CASRSKVGRLTQYF.

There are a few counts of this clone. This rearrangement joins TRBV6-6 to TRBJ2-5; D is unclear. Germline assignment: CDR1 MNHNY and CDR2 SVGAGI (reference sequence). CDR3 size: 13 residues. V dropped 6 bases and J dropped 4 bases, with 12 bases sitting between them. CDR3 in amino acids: CASSLPQTETQYF. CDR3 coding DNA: TGTGCCAGCAGCCTACCCCAAACAGAGACCCAGTACTTC.

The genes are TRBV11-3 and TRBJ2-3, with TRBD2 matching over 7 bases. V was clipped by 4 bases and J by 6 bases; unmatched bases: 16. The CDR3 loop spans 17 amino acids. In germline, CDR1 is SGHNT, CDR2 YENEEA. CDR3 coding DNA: TGTGCCAGCAGCTCCCCAAGTCGCGGGAGAGTTTCGGATACGCAGTATTTT. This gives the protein CASSSPSRGRVSDTQYF.

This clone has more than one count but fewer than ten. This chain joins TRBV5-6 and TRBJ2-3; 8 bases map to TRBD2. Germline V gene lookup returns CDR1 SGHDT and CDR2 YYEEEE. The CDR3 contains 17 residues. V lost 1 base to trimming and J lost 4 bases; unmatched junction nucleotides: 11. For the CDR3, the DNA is TGTGCCAGCAGCTTGCGTATCCAGCGGGAGCGTCCAGATACGCAGTATTTT. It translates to CASSLRIQRERPDTQYF.

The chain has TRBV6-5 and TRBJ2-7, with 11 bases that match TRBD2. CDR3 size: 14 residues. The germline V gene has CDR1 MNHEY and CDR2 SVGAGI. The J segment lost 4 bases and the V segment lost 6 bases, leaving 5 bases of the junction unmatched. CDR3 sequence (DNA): TGTGCCAGCAGAACTAGCGGGAGTGCTTACGAGCAGTACTTC. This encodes CASRTSGSAYEQYF.

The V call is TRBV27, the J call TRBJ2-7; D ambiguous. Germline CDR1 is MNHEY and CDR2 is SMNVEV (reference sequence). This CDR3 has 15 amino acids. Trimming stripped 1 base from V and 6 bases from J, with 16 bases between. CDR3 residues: CASSLWAASLGEQYF. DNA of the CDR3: TGTGCCAGCAGTTTATGGGCAGCTTCTCTGGGCGAGCAGTACTTC.

CDR3 residues: CASSLLSEQYF. As DNA, the CDR3 is TGTGCCAGCAGTCTCCTTTCCGAGCAGTACTTC. The V call is TRBV25-1, the J call TRBJ2-7; D not certain. V was pared by 5 bases and J by 6 bases, with 8 bases between. The CDR3 has 11 residues. Germline V gives CDR1 MGHDK, CDR2 SYGVNS.

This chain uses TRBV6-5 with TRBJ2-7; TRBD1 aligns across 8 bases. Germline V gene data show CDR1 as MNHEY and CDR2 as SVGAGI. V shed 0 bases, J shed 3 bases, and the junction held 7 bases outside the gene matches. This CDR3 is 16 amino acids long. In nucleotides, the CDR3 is TGTGCCAGCAGTTACTCATCCGGGACAGGCCTCTACGAGCAGTACTTC. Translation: CASSYSSGTGLYEQYF.